This T cell receptor beta chain was identified during a study of T cells in Graves' hyperthyroidism and ophthalmopathy. Study findings and constraints: Model output signaled ophthalmopathy a median approximately 6 months ahead of onset.

TCR beta CDR3 sequences were amplified from RNA transcripts. The HTBI primer set was used in a first-round RT-PCR of the TCR CDR3. TCRdb analysed the multiplex PCR reads with MiXCR anew, one entry per CDR3 protein. The profile shows fewer than 350,000 distinct CDR3 sequences, roughly 23% of them singletons. CDR3 size: 15 residues. Per the germline V gene, CDR1 is SGHRS and CDR2 is YFSETQ. Trimming left V 4 bases short and J 3 bases short, with 16 bases between. The diagnoses drew upon clinical symptoms, serum thyroxine and TRAb, thyroid ultrasound and orbital computed tomography. Worth noting for this clonotype: Antigen: not known.

The chain has TRBV5-1 and TRBJ1-2; D is unclear. Sample: blood. This sequence originates from a woman aged 50 to 60 with Graves' hyperthyroidism. In nucleotides, the CDR3 is TGCGCCAGCAGCCCCTCCGTCGTTGTTTACTATGGCTACACCTTC. Protein sequence: CASSPSVVVYYGYTF.